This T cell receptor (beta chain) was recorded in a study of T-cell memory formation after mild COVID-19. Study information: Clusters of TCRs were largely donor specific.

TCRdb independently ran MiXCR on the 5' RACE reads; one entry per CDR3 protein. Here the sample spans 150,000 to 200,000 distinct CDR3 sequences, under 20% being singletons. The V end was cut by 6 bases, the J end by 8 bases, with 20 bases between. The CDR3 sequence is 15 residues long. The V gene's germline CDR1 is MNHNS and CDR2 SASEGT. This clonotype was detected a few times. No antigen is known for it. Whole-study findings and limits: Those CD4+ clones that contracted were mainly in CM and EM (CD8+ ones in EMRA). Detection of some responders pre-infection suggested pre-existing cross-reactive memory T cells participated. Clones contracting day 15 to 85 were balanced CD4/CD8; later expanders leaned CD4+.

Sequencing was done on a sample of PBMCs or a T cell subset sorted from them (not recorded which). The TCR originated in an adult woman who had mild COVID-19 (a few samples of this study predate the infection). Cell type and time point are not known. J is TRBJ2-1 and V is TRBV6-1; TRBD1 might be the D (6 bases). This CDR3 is CASSEWDTRLHEQFF. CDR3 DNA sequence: TGTGCCAGCAGCGAGTGGGACACCCGCCTTCATGAGCAGTTCTTC.